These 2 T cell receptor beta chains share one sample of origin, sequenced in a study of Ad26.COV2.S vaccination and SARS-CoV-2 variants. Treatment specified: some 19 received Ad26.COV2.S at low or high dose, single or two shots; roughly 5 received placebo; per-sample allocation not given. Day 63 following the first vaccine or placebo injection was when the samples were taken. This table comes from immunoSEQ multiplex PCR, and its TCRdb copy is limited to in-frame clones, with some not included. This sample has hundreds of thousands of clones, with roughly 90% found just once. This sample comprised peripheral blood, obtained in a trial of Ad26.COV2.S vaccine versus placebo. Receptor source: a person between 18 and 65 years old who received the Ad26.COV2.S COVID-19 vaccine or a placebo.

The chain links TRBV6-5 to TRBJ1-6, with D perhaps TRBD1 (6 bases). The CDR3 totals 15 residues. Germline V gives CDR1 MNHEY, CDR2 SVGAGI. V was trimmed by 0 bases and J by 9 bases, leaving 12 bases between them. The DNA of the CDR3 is TGTGCCAGCAGTTACTCGGGGGGGCGGGTTTCACCCCTCCACTTT. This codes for CASSYSGGRVSPLHF.

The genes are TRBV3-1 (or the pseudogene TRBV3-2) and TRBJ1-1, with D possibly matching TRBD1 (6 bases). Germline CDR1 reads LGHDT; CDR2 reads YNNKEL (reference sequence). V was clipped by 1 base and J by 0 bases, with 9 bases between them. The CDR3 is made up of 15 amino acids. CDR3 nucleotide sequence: TGTGCCAGCAGCCAAGCGGGACACCTGAACACTGAAGCTTTCTTT. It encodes CASSQAGHLNTEAFF.